This T cell receptor beta chain was recovered during a study of CD8 T cells in Susac syndrome. Random hexamers were used to reverse transcribe an amount of about 0.45 to 1 ug RNA. MiXCR was run by TCRdb on the immunoSEQ multiplex PCR reads, yielding one entry per CDR3 protein. The sample lists 250,000 to 300,000 distinct CDR3 sequences; roughly 85% were seen once. This CDR3 contains 17 residues. V gave up 3 bases and J gave up 0 bases; unmatched junction bases: 8. Germline CDR1 SEHNR, CDR2 FQNEAQ (reference sequence). Sample: CD8+ T cells from PBMCs. V usage is TRBV7-9 and J usage is TRBJ2-1, with 7 bases lining up with TRBD2. The sequence was collected from a human donor with multiple sclerosis. The CDR3 nucleotides read TGTGCCAGCAGCTTTTTGGGGGGAGGGACCTCCTACAATGAGCAGTTCTTC. As protein: CASSFLGGGTSYNEQFF.